The T cell receptor beta chain under discussion was sequenced for a study of CXCR3-negative and CXCR3-positive naive CD8 T cells. As to this clonotype: Its antigen is still unknown.

Study results and caveats: TRBV-TRBJ usage was alike in naive CXCR3-negative and CXCR3-positive cells but differed in memory cells. The study found more hydrophobic TRB CDR3s in CXCR3-positive naive cells than in CXCR3-negative naive cells.

The CDR3 has 16 amino acids. CDR1 and CDR2 (germline): SGHVS, FQNEAQ. The authors prepared UMI-labeled TRB cDNA libraries by 5' RACE. TCRdb re-called the 5' RACE reads and shows each CDR3 protein once, DNA omitted. The sample data list 100,000 to 150,000 distinct CDR3 sequences. This chain uses TRBV7-8 with TRBJ2-2; the TCRdb call, TRBD2, lacks DNA for checking. Sequenced input: naive CXCR3- CD8+ T cells from blood. Stated subset: CD45RO-CCR7+CD27+CD95- naive CD8+ T cells lacking CXCR3 (TNR3-). The clonotype comes from a human donor in good health. Some clones in this sample may be carry-over from other donors' samples. The CDR3 loop reads CASSLGLAGVTGELFF. Drawing the rest from reference TRBV7-8 and TRBJ2-2, the complete variable domain is GAGVSQSPRYKVAKRGQDVALRCDPISGHVSLFWYQQALGQGPEFLTYFQNEAQLDKSGLPSDRFFAERPEGSVSTLKIQRTQQEDSAVYLCASSLGLAGVTGELFFGEGSRLTVL.